This TCR beta chain comes out of a study of blood T cell repertoires in COVID-19. CDR3 size: 13 residues. Germline V CDR1 and CDR2: MNHEY, SVGAGI. J gave up 6 bases and V 6 bases, and 6 bases lay outside the gene matches. Original handling: Amplification of reference gene primers was used by the study to estimate nucleated cell counts. Clones were read by immunoSEQ multiplex PCR, and TCRdb kept only the in-frame ones, dropping some. The D gene and trimming were derived from the DNA, and the V and J assignments and clone size from that table. The sample holds 250,000 to 350,000 clones; about 89% are singletons and the top ten take 0.7% to 0.9%.

The chain has TRBV6-5 and TRBJ1-1; 8 bases agree with TRBD1. This receptor was taken from a young man with acute or convalescent COVID-19. The sequenced material came from peripheral blood. CDR3: CASRTDRAAEAFF. Written as DNA, the CDR3 is TGTGCCAGCAGGACGGACAGGGCGGCTGAAGCTTTCTTT.